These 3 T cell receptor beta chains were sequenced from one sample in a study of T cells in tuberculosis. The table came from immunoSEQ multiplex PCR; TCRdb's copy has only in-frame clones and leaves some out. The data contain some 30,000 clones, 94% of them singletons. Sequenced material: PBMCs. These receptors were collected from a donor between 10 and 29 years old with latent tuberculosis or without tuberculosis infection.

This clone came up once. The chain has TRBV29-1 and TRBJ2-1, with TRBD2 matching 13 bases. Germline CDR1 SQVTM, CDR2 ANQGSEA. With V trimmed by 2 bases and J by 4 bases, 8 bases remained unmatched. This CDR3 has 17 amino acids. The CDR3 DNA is TGCAGCGTTGAACCTACTAGCGGGAGGGCCATATACAATGAGCAGTTCTTC. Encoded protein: CSVEPTSGRAIYNEQFF.

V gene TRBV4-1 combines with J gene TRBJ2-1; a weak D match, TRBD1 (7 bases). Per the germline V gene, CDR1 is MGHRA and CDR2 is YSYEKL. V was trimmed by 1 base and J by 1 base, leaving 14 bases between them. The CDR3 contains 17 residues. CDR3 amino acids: CASSQVGSGGSYNEQFF. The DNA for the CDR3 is TGCGCCAGCAGCCAAGTCGGGTCAGGGGGGTCCTACAATGAGCAGTTCTTC.

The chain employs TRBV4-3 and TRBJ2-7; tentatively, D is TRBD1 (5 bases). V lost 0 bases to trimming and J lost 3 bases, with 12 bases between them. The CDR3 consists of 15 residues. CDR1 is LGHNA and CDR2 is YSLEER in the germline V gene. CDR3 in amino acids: CASSQDQGPNYEQYF. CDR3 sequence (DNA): TGCGCCAGCAGCCAAGATCAGGGTCCCAACTACGAGCAGTACTTC.